The 16 T cell receptor beta chains below come from one sample, sequenced in a study of identical twins. Each CDR3 protein gets one entry after TCRdb re-called the 5' RACE reads with MiXCR. The data hold around 960,000 distinct CDR3 sequences, with roughly an eighth observed a single time. Another study also made use of these data, one on yellow fever vaccine responses in identical twins.

Sequencing was done on a sample of PBMCs. The receptors originated from a woman aged 18-29 years in good health.

This clonotype was recorded many times. This chain links TRBV7-9 with TRBJ1-2; 8 bases fit TRBD1. V was pared by 4 bases and J by 3 bases, with 7 bases of the junction left unmatched. CDR1 and CDR2 (germline): SEHNR, FQNEAQ (reference sequence). The CDR3 totals 15 residues. The CDR3 DNA reads as TGTGCCAGCAGCTCAGACAGGGGAAGCGACTATGGCTACACCTTC. Translation gives CASSSDRGSDYGYTF.

This clonotype was seen more than once but under ten times. CDR3 DNA: TGTGCCAGCAGAGCACGGCCGATAAACACAGATACGCAGTATTTT. It encodes CASRARPINTDTQYF. The chain employs TRBV6-1 and TRBJ2-3; D gene ambiguous. This CDR3 is 15 amino acids long. The germline V gene encodes CDR1 MNHNS and CDR2 SASEGT. V was shortened by 6 bases and J by 2 bases, with 15 bases between the two germline ends.

This clonotype was recorded at least ten times. The chain carries TRBV5-1 and TRBJ2-3, with D perhaps matching TRBD2 (6 bases). Per the germline V gene, CDR1 is SGHRS and CDR2 is YFSETQ. This CDR3 is built from 16 residues. Between the trimmed V and J ends, which lost 4 bases and 2 bases, there was a span of 17 bases. CDR3 nucleotide sequence: TGCGCCAGCAGCCCCGGGACTCCGGCTTACACAGATACGCAGTATTTT. Translated: CASSPGTPAYTDTQYF. Together with reference TRBV5-1 and TRBJ2-3, the CDR3 gives the full variable domain: KAGVTQTPRYLIKTRGQQVTLSCSPISGHRSVSWYQQTPGQGLQFLFEYFSETQRNKGNFPGRFSGRQFSNSRSEMNVSTLELGDSALYLCASSPGTPAYTDTQYFGPGTRLTVL.

A few counts support this clonotype. This chain joins TRBV27 and TRBJ2-7; no clear D gene. Germline CDR1 and CDR2: MNHEY and SMNVEV (reference sequence). Between the trimmed V and J ends, which lost 5 bases and 6 bases, there was a span of 11 bases. There are 12 residues in the CDR3. CDR3 sequence (DNA): TGTGCCAGCAGTACCAGCCCCCCCGAGCAGTACTTC. Protein sequence: CASSTSPPEQYF.

This rearrangement joins TRBV20-1 to TRBJ1-5; 9 bases are a match to TRBD1. Germline V lookup: CDR1 DFQATT, CDR2 SNEGSKA (reference sequence). The CDR3 has 14 residues. V gave up 6 bases and J gave up 2 bases; unmatched junction bases: 5. The CDR3 loop is CSARTGEGNQPQHF. The DNA for the CDR3 is TGCAGTGCGCGGACAGGGGAGGGCAATCAGCCCCAGCATTTT.

This clonotype occurred a few times. The CDR3, as DNA: TGTGCCAGCAGCTTGCCTAGCGGGAATGAGCAGTTCTTC. Its protein product is CASSLPSGNEQFF. The chain has TRBV13 and TRBJ2-1, with 8 bases aligning to TRBD2. CDR3 length: 13 residues. Germline values: CDR1 PRHDT, CDR2 FYEKMQ (reference sequence). The V segment lost 3 bases and the J segment 7 bases; nucleotides outside the gene matches: 2.

This clonotype turned up a few times. V and J are TRBV24-1 and TRBJ1-2, with TRBD1 identical over 8 bases. Germline V gene sequence: CDR1 KGHDR, CDR2 SFDVKD. The CDR3 is 13 amino acids. With V trimmed by 8 bases and J by 6 bases, 7 bases remained unmatched. CDR3 sequence: CATKKTGADGYTF. CDR3 DNA: TGTGCCACCAAGAAGACAGGGGCGGATGGCTACACCTTC.

This clonotype was picked up one time. This chain links TRBV24-1 with TRBJ2-2, with D hard to call. The CDR3 loop spans 15 amino acids. Germline-derived CDR1 and CDR2 are KGHDR and SFDVKD. The V end was cut by 5 bases, the J end by 4 bases, with 13 bases between. CDR3 amino acids: CATSAWDLVTGELFF. Here the CDR3 DNA reads TGTGCCACCAGTGCGTGGGATCTTGTCACCGGGGAGCTGTTTTTT.

The rearrangement uses TRBV12-3 or TRBV12-4 and TRBJ2-1; the D call may be TRBD1 or TRBD2 (5 bases each). Trimming shortened V by 1 base and J by 9 bases, and 10 bases separated the two germline ends. This CDR3 is 13 amino acids long. CDR3 protein: CASSLEGDLEQFF. CDR3 bases: TGTGCCAGCAGTTTAGAAGGGGACCTTGAGCAGTTCTTC.

This clonotype came up many times. The V and J genes are TRBV5-1 and TRBJ2-2; D is tentatively TRBD1 or TRBD2 (5 bases each). The germline V gene encodes CDR1 SGHRS and CDR2 YFSETQ. Trimming removed 2 bases at V and 4 bases at J, with 9 bases between. CDR3 size: 14 residues. CDR3 loop: CASSFSGSTGELFF. As DNA, the CDR3 is TGCGCCAGCAGCTTTTCAGGGAGCACCGGGGAGCTGTTTTTT.

CDR3 DNA: TGCAGCGTTGAAGCCTTAGGCTCCTACGAGCAGTACTTC. As protein: CSVEALGSYEQYF. The V and J genes are TRBV29-1 and TRBJ2-7, with D unresolved. This CDR3 spans 13 amino acids. V was shortened by 1 base and J by 0 bases, with 7 bases between the two germline ends. Germline V lookup: CDR1 SQVTM, CDR2 ANQGSEA.

Ten or more counts support this clonotype. The CDR3 bases are TGTGCCAGCAAGACAGGGAATATTTACGAGCAGTACTTC. Protein: CASKTGNIYEQYF. V and J are TRBV12-3 or TRBV12-4 and TRBJ2-7, with 7 bases fitting TRBD1. CDR3 size: 13 residues. With 7 bases clipped from V and 4 bases from J, the junction kept 7 bases outside the gene matches.

This clonotype was recorded at least ten times. J is TRBJ1-5 and V is TRBV28; the D gene is possibly TRBD1 (5 bases). The CDR3 spans 15 residues. V was clipped by 5 bases and J by 2 bases, with 13 bases between them. CDR1 and CDR2 (germline): MDHEN, SYDVKM. The CDR3 region has the DNA TGTGCCAGCAGTGGCGGGACGGGGGGCAATCAGCCCCAGCATTTT. Protein sequence: CASSGGTGGNQPQHF.

V gene TRBV15 combines with J gene TRBJ2-3, with 7 bases that match TRBD2. Trimming removed 3 bases from V and 1 base from J; junction bases left unmatched: 4. The germline gives CDR1 LNHNV, CDR2 YYDKDF (reference sequence). CDR3 length equals 15 residues. The DNA for the CDR3 is TGTGCCACCAGCAGGCGGCTAGCGGGCACAGATACGCAGTATTTT. The encoded protein is CATSRRLAGTDTQYF.

J is TRBJ1-2 and V is TRBV20-1, with 8 bases identical to TRBD1. CDR3 size: 12 residues. Germline V gene sequence: CDR1 DFQATT, CDR2 SNEGSKA (reference sequence). V shed 5 bases and J 7 bases; nucleotides not matched to a gene: 6. CDR3 protein: CSAPGQGRGYTF. The CDR3 region has the DNA TGCAGTGCTCCAGGACAGGGCCGTGGCTACACCTTC.

This clonotype was seen only a few times. The rearrangement joins TRBV29-1 to TRBJ2-1; the D is unclear. CDR3 length: 14 residues. Trimming removed 4 bases at V and 1 base at J, with 11 bases between. CDR1 and CDR2 (germline): SQVTM, ANQGSEA. DNA of the CDR3: TGCAGCGTTGTAGACTGGAGTTCCTACAATGAGCAGTTCTTC. Amino acid sequence: CSVVDWSSYNEQFF.